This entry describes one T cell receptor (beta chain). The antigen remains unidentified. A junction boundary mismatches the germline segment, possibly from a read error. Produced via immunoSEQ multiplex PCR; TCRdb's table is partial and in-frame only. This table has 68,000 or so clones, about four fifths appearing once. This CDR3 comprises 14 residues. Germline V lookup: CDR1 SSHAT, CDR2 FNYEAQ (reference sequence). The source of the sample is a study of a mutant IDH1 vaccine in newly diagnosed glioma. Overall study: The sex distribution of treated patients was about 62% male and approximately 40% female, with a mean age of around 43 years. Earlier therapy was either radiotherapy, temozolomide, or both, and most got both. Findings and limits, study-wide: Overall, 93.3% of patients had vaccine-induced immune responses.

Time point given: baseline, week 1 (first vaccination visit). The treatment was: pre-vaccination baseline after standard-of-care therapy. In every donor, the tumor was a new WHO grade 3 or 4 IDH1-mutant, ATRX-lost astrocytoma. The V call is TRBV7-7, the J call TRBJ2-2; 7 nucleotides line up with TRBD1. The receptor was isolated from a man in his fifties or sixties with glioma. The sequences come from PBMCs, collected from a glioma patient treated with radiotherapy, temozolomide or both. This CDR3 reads CASSLEGGVGELFF. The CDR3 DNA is TGTGCTAGCAGCTTAGAAGGGGGCGTCGGGGAGCTGTTTTTT.